What follows are 24 T cell receptor beta chains derived from one specimen sequenced in a study of blood T cells in healthy people across ages. Then a second PCR, running about 6 to 12 cycles, was carried out with a sample-barcoded 5' primer and a J-beta primer mix. TCRdb itself ran the 5' RACE reads through MiXCR, one entry per CDR3 protein. The sample has some 1.5 million distinct CDR3 sequences; 28% are singletons. Source material: blood. Source of these receptors: a woman aged 30 to 39 in good health.

The chain is built from TRBV5-1 and TRBJ2-1; D ambiguous. This CDR3 has 15 amino acids. Trimming stripped 6 bases from V and 0 bases from J, with 13 bases between. CDR1 SGHRS and CDR2 YFSETQ come from the germline V gene. CDR3 loop: CASIQGLSSYNEQFF. The CDR3 DNA follows: TGCGCCAGCATACAAGGCTTAAGCTCCTACAATGAGCAGTTCTTC.

Note on this clonotype: A much larger clone lies one base from this, so it may be a read error. The V gene is TRBV5-1, the J gene TRBJ1-4, with D hard to call. The CDR3 is made up of 13 amino acids. V was pared by 7 bases and J by 0 bases, with 7 bases between. Looked up from germline, CDR1 is SGHRS and CDR2 is YFSETQ. CDR3 amino acids: CASGGSTNEKLFF. In DNA form, the CDR3 reads TGCGCCAGCGGCGGTTCAACTAATGAAAAACTGTTTTTT.

This clonotype occurred once. The gene calls are TRBV12-3 or TRBV12-4 and TRBJ2-1, with D uncertain. The CDR3 spans 14 residues. The V end was cut by 5 bases, the J end by 5 bases, with 13 bases between. The chain's CDR3 is CASSDDSPDNEQFF. The DNA for the CDR3 is TGTGCCAGCAGTGACGACTCTCCCGACAATGAGCAGTTCTTC.

There are a few counts of this clonotype. This chain connects TRBV5-5 to TRBJ2-1; D might be TRBD2 (6 bases). The germline gives CDR1 SGHKS, CDR2 YYEKEE (reference sequence). The CDR3 covers 14 residues. The V end lost 5 bases, the J end lost 9 bases, and 18 bases lay between the germline ends. The CDR3 protein is CASSPHTAGGEQFF. Written as DNA, the CDR3 is TGTGCCAGCAGTCCTCACACTGCCGGGGGTGAGCAGTTCTTC. Full variable domain (outside the CDR3, taken from reference TRBV5-5 and TRBJ2-1): DAGVTQSPTHLIKTRGQQVTLRCSPISGHKSVSWYQQVLGQGPQFIFQYYEKEERGRGNFPDRFSARQFPNYSSELNVNALLLGDSALYLCASSPHTAGGEQFFGPGTRLTVL.

CDR3 nucleotide sequence: TGTGCCACCAGTGACCCAGGGACAGGTGGGGAGACCCAGTACTTC. Amino acids: CATSDPGTGGETQYF. The chain uses TRBV24-1 and TRBJ2-5, with 8 bases identical to TRBD1. V lost 4 bases and J lost 5; bases outside the gene matches: 8. The CDR3 is 15 amino acids. In germline, CDR1 is KGHDR, CDR2 SFDVKD.

This clonotype was picked up a small number of times. The junction departs from germline at one end; a sequencing error may be responsible. V usage is TRBV2 and J usage is TRBJ1-2; D perhaps matches TRBD1 (5 bases). The CDR3 covers 14 residues. The germline gives CDR1 SNHLY, CDR2 FYNNEI. CDR3 nucleotides: TGTGCCAGCTCACCGGACAAGACTAACTATGGCTGCACCTTC. Protein sequence: CASSPDKTNYGCTF.

This clonotype has at least ten counts. A read error may produce the germline difference seen at one junction end. The V gene is TRBV20-1, the J gene TRBJ2-1; 8 bases are shared with TRBD2. The V gene's germline CDR1 is DFQATT and CDR2 SNEGSKA (reference sequence). The CDR3 extends over 11 amino acids. This CDR3 reads CSATGTRRQFF. As DNA, the CDR3 is TGCAGCGCTACCGGGACTAGGAGGCAGTTCTTC.

This clonotype was recorded a few times. The V and J genes are TRBV2 and TRBJ1-2, with D perhaps TRBD1 (6 bases). The germline CDR1 and CDR2 sequences are SNHLY and FYNNEI. The V end was cut by 9 bases, the J end by 8 bases, with 13 bases between. This CDR3 has 11 residues. The CDR3: CASRQVQGYTF. The CDR3 DNA reads as TGTGCCAGTCGACAGGTCCAAGGCTACACCTTC. Full variable domain (rest looked up from reference TRBV2 and TRBJ1-2): EPEVTQTPSHQVTQMGQEVILRCVPISNHLYFYWYRQILGQKVEFLVSFYNNEISEKSEIFDDQFSVERPDGSNFTLKIRSTKLEDSAMYFCASRQVQGYTFGSGTRLTVV.

The chain uses TRBV28 and TRBJ2-4; TRBD1 aligns across 9 bases. V shed 5 bases, J shed 13 bases, and the junction held 15 bases outside the gene matches. This CDR3 is built from 15 residues. Germline lookup yields CDR1 MDHEN and CDR2 SYDVKM. CDR3 in amino acids: CASSPGTGNSYGQYF. CDR3 in DNA: TGTGCCAGCAGTCCCGGGACAGGGAATTCCTACGGGCAGTACTTC.

The gene calls are TRBV20-1 and TRBJ2-5, with 9 positions matching TRBD2. V gave up 2 bases and J gave up 11 bases; unmatched junction bases: 12. Per the germline V gene, CDR1 is DFQATT and CDR2 is SNEGSKA (reference sequence). This CDR3 is built from 14 residues. The CDR3 DNA sequence: TGCAGTGCTAGACCCCGACTAGCGGAGGGGGAGCAGTACTTC. It specifies CSARPRLAEGEQYF.

The V and J genes are TRBV20-1 and TRBJ1-4; perhaps TRBD1 as D (5 bases). The CDR3 covers 12 residues. In germline, CDR1 is DFQATT, CDR2 SNEGSKA (reference sequence). The CDR3 sequence is CSPGTENEKLFF. CDR3 in DNA: TGCAGCCCCGGGACGGAGAATGAAAAACTGTTTTTT.

This clonotype was counted ten times or more. V and J are TRBV18 and TRBJ1-1; 8 positions match TRBD1. There are 15 residues in the CDR3. Germline CDR1 is KGHSH and CDR2 is LQKENI. V was pared by 3 bases and J by 5 bases, with 8 bases of the junction left unmatched. Written as DNA, the CDR3 is TGTGCCAGCTCACCGTATGGACAGGGAAATACTGAAGCTTTCTTT. Amino acid sequence: CASSPYGQGNTEAFF.

Turning to this clonotype: A read error may produce the germline difference seen at one junction end. The chain uses TRBV9 and TRBJ2-3, with TRBD2 identical over 9 bases. Germline V CDR1 and CDR2: SGDLS, YYNGEE. The CDR3 totals 15 residues. The CDR3 loop is CASSERGASTDTRYF. In nucleotides, the CDR3 is TGTGCCAGCAGCGAGCGGGGGGCTTCCACAGATACGCGGTATTTT.

This clonotype was seen only a few times. V gene TRBV11-1 combines with J gene TRBJ2-4; 10 bases line up with TRBD1. The J call may be faulty, since TRBJ2-7 better matches the DNA end. This CDR3 spans 15 amino acids. Germline V CDR1 and CDR2: SGHAT, FQDESV (reference sequence). CDR3 coding DNA: TGTGCCAGCAGCCCCCGGGACAGGGGTACGAACGAGCAGTACTTC. Its translation: CASSPRDRGTNEQYF.

J is TRBJ2-1 and V is TRBV29-1, with TRBD2 matching 14 bases. The V and J ends lost 5 bases and 10 bases, in that order; junction bases with no gene match: 4. CDR1 is SQVTM, CDR2 ANQGSEA, per germline. CDR3 length: 13 amino acids. In nucleotides, the CDR3 is TGCAGCGTTCCGGGACTAGCGGGAGTCGAGCAGTTCTTC. It yields the protein CSVPGLAGVEQFF.

The V gene is TRBV4-3, the J gene TRBJ2-3; a weak D match, TRBD1 (6 bases). The CDR3 runs 16 residues. Trimming left V 0 bases short and J 5 bases short, with 15 bases between. Germline CDR1 is LGHNA and CDR2 is YSLEER. The CDR3 DNA reads as TGCGCCAGCAGCCAAGATTGGGGGCCCCGCGTAGATACGCAGTATTTT. It yields the protein CASSQDWGPRVDTQYF.

The sample holds one count of this clonotype. The V and J genes are TRBV7-2 and TRBJ2-3; D uncertain. The V gene lost 4 bases and the J gene lost 8 bases, with 16 bases spanning the gap. Germline V lookup: CDR1 SGHTA, CDR2 FQGNSA. The CDR3 spans 14 residues. CDR3 DNA: TGTGCCAGCAGCTCCGGATATTCGTCGGGTACGCAGTATTTT. Amino acid sequence: CASSSGYSSGTQYF.

This clonotype has at least ten counts. An end of the junction does not agree with germline; a read error may underlie this. J is TRBJ2-3 and V is TRBV6-6; 11 positions match TRBD2. The CDR3 spans 15 residues. Germline V gene data show CDR1 as MNHNY and CDR2 as SVGAGI (reference sequence). CDR3 DNA: TGTGCCAGCGGCACTAGCGGGAGTTCTAGGGATACTCAGTATTTT. Translating it yields CASGTSGSSRDTQYF.

This clonotype has a handful of counts. The rearrangement joins TRBV2 to TRBJ2-1; 10 positions agree with TRBD2. Germline-derived CDR1 and CDR2 are SNHLY and FYNNEI. The CDR3 totals 15 residues. V was pared by 4 bases and J by 4 bases, with 4 bases of the junction left unmatched. The CDR3 DNA follows: TGTGCCAGCAGTGGTACTAGCGGGGTTTACAATGAGCAGTTCTTC. This codes for CASSGTSGVYNEQFF.

There are a few counts of this clonotype. The DNA for the CDR3 is TGTGCCAGCAGCGCCTCCCCCGGGACCAACAATGAGCAGTTCTTC. This encodes CASSASPGTNNEQFF. The chain links TRBV12-3 or TRBV12-4 to TRBJ2-1, with D tentatively TRBD1 or TRBD2 (5 bases each). Between the trimmed V and J ends, which lost 6 bases and 5 bases, there was a span of 17 bases. This CDR3 contains 15 residues.

This clonotype occurred many times. This chain uses TRBV6-6 with TRBJ2-1; possibly TRBD2 for D (5 bases). Trimming cost V 2 bases and J 3 bases, with 11 bases left between them. Germline-derived CDR1 and CDR2 are MNHNY and SVGAGI (reference sequence). The CDR3 runs 15 residues. The CDR3 spells CASSYISGSYNEQFF. The CDR3 DNA follows: TGTGCCAGCAGTTACATCAGCGGAAGCTACAATGAGCAGTTCTTC.

This chain joins TRBV7-8 and TRBJ2-4; D tentatively reads TRBD1 or TRBD2 (6 bases each). CDR1 and CDR2 from the germline V gene are SGHVS and FQNEAQ. The CDR3 is 17 residues long. Trimming cost V 5 bases and J 8 bases, with 25 bases left between them. CDR3: CASSPPGGQGLGDIQYF. The DNA for the CDR3 is TGTGCCAGCAGCCCCCCTGGAGGGCAGGGGCTAGGGGACATTCAGTACTTC.

The J gene is TRBJ2-1, the V gene TRBV24-1; TRBD2 agrees at 14 bases. This CDR3 is 17 amino acids long. Trimming took 4 bases from V and 6 from J; bases not matched to a gene: 7. Germline CDR1 KGHDR, CDR2 SFDVKD. CDR3 in amino acids: CATSDQRLAGGPNEQFF. In DNA form, the CDR3 reads TGTGCCACCAGTGACCAGCGACTAGCGGGGGGGCCCAATGAGCAGTTCTTC.

In DNA, the CDR3 is TGCAGTGCTGGTGGACAGGGGATCCAAGAGACCCAGTACTTC. Its protein product is CSAGGQGIQETQYF. V gene TRBV20-1 combines with J gene TRBJ2-5; 9 bases agree with TRBD1. CDR3 length: 14 residues. With V trimmed by 5 bases and J by 1 base, 5 bases remained unmatched. CDR1 is DFQATT and CDR2 is SNEGSKA in the germline V gene (reference sequence).